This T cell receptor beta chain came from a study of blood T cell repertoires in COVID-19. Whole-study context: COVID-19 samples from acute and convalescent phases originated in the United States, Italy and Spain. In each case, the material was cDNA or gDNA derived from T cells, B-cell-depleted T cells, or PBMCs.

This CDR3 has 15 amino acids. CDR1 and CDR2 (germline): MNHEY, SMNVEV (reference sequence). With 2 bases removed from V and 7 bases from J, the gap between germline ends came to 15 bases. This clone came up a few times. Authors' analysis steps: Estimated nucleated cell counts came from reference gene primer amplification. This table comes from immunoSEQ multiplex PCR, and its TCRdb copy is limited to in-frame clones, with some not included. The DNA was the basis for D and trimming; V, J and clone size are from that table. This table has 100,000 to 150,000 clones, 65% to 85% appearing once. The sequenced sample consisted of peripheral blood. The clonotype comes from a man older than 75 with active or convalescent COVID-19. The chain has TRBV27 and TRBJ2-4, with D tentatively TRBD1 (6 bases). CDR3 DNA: TGTGCCAGCAGTTTAGGTCCCTGGACAGACAACATTCAGTACTTC. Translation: CASSLGPWTDNIQYF.